This T cell receptor (beta chain) was sequenced in a study of blood T cell repertoires in COVID-19 (dated by TCRdb to 2019 to 2021). Background for the entire study: Collaborator samples came from the United States, Italy and Spain and covered acute and convalescent phases of COVID-19. Subjects who had been exposed to COVID-19, were actively infected with it, or had recovered from it provided the deeply sampled blood TCRbeta repertoires that made up the dataset. A freely available public database, intended as a resource for researchers studying the immune response to SARS-CoV-2, is where the repertoires were released. The prospective study material was composed of cDNA or gDNA derived from T cells, B-cell-depleted T cells, or PBMCs. The sample metadata nearly always contained a de-identified subject ID, COVID-19 status, age in years and sex. Where available, HLA class I and class II types were obtained from metadata supplied by the sample provider rather than from assay-based typing. The samples were drawn from the first 160 participants of the ongoing ImmuneRACE study and from over a thousand subjects provided by 6 global collaborators.

One collaborating source in Seattle enrolled patients during active infection and followed them longitudinally through the course of disease. The collaborating institutions used their own protocols to collect whole blood in K2EDTA tubes. For TCRbeta analysis, collaborator samples were shipped as frozen whole blood, as isolated PBMCs, or as DNA extracted from either sample type. About this clone: This clone's antigen is unknown. The sample holds no much larger clone one base away, and base qualities are not on file.

TCRbeta CDR3 regions were amplified from genomic DNA by means of the immunoSEQ Assay, a bias-controlled multiplex PCR. As for how the authors treated the data: The number of nucleated cells in each sample was estimated from the amplification of reference gene primers within the assay. Sequence reads were collapsed and filtered to measure the absolute abundance of every unique TCRbeta CDR3 rearrangement. For each sample, productive Simpson clonality was calculated by taking the square root of Simpson's diversity index across productive rearrangements. TCRdb obtained this table from immuneACCESS and retained in-frame rearrangements with V and J assigned. These tables miss some clones; where compared with another copy, unresolved V genes account for less than half of the shortfall, and the remainder is unexplained. V and J calls plus clone size are reproduced from that table; the DNA served to infer D and trimming. Across this sample there are approximately 330,000 clones, with roughly 90% seen only once. The ten largest clones capture approximately 9.4% of the sample.

The paper as a whole reports these results and caveats: The amount of clinical and demographic metadata varied by source and participant and was provided uncurated.

V lost 2 bases and J lost 4 bases, and the count of bases not matched to a germline gene is 5. Including cysteine and phenylalanine, the CDR3 has 16 amino acids. Just the 48-base CDR3 DNA is kept, in frame starting at base 1. The germline V gene provides CDR1 SGHTA and CDR2 FQGTGA. This clonotype originated in a man aged 30 to 39 with COVID-19, enrolled during active disease. Sequenced sample: peripheral blood. Recombination linked TRBV7-3 to TRBJ2-4; the junction holds 10 bases that match TRBD2. CDR3 protein: CASSLELAGGKNIQYF. The nucleotides are TGTGCCAGCAGCTTAGAGTTAGCGGGGGGTAAAAACATTCAGTACTTC.